The clone carrying this T cell receptor beta chain was seen a few times. Its matching antigen is unknown. Preparation of the TCRbeta library used unique molecular identifiers. Using its own MiXCR run on the PCR reads, TCRdb lists one record per CDR3 protein. The table shows 100,000 to 120,000 distinct CDR3 sequences, with approximately 6.6% occurring only once. The data were taken from a study of T-cell reconstitution after alpha-beta-depleted transplantation in children. Regarding the study as a whole: Diversity and T-cell counts at one year after transplant derived mostly from new T cells. Several hundred rapidly expanded clones from non-depleted graft cells reportedly supplied alpha-beta T cells about two months post-transplant.

From germline, CDR1 is SNHLY and CDR2 FYNNEI. The junction had 1 base not matched to a gene; V was cut back by 7 bases and J by 4 bases. The CDR3 is made up of 11 amino acids. The receptor was isolated from a male patient aged 2 to 9 who had a stem cell transplant for acute lymphoblastic leukemia, so the T cells may come from the graft donor. The rearrangement joins TRBV2 to TRBJ2-7; 7 nucleotides match TRBD1. Sample: PBMCs, mostly from graft donor cells, taken 360 days after TCRalphabeta/CD19-depleted stem cell transplant. For the CDR3, the DNA is TGTGCCAGCAAGACAGGGTACGAGCAGTACTTC. This translates into CASKTGYEQYF.